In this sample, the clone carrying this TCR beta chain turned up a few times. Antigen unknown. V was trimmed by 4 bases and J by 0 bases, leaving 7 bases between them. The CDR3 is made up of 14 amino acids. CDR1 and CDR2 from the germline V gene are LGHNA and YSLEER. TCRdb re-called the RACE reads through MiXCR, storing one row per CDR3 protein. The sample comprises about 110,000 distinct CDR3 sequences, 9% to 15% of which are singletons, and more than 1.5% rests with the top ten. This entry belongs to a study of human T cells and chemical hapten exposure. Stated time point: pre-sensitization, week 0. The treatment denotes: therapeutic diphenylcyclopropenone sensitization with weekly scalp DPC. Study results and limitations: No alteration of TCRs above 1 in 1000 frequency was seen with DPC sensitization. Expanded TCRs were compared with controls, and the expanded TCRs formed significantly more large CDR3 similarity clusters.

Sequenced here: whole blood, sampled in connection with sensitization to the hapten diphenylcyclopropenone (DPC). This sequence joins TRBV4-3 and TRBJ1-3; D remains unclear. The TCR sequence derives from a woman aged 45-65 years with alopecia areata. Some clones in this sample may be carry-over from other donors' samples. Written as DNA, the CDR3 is TGCGCCAGCAGCCCCTTCCTCTCTGGAAACACCATATATTTT. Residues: CASSPFLSGNTIYF.